These 14 T cell receptor beta chains were sequenced from one sample in a study of blood T cell repertoires in COVID-19. The method was immunoSEQ multiplex PCR; TCRdb's version includes in-frame clones alone and lacks a portion of them. The repertoire includes 55,000 to 65,000 clones, roughly 87% of them detected once, and around 10% sits in the top ten. The sample taken for sequencing was peripheral blood. Source of these receptors: a human donor with acute or convalescent COVID-19. The donor label of this sample is uncertain.

The gene calls are TRBV5-1 and TRBJ2-1, with 10 nucleotides matching TRBD2. V shed 3 bases, J shed 8 bases, and the junction held 8 bases outside the gene matches. Germline V gives CDR1 SGHRS, CDR2 YFSETQ. The CDR3 contains 15 residues. The CDR3 DNA sequence: TGCGCCAGCAGCTCCGAAGCGGGGGGGAAGTATGAGCAGTTCTTC. Amino acids: CASSSEAGGKYEQFF.

The chain combines TRBV7-9 with TRBJ1-2, with a possible D match to TRBD1 (6 bases). Germline V gene sequence: CDR1 SEHNR, CDR2 FQNEAQ (reference sequence). This CDR3 comprises 16 residues. Trimming left V 3 bases short and J 4 bases short, with 18 bases between. The CDR3 sequence is CASSLTWTVPLYGYTF. As DNA, the CDR3 is TGTGCCAGCAGCTTGACATGGACAGTCCCCCTCTATGGCTACACCTTC.

The chain employs TRBV3-1 (or the pseudogene TRBV3-2) and TRBJ2-2, with TRBD2 matching over 7 bases. From germline, CDR1 is LGHDT and CDR2 YNNKEL (reference sequence). Trimming cost V 1 base and J 5 bases; bases outside gene matches: 7. This CDR3 spans 16 amino acids. The chain's CDR3 is CASSQAAAGRTGELFF. For the CDR3, the DNA is TGTGCCAGCAGCCAAGCGGCAGCGGGGCGGACCGGGGAGCTGTTTTTT.

The chain links TRBV28 to TRBJ1-5; TRBD1 might be the D (5 bases). The CDR3 loop spans 13 amino acids. V lost 7 bases to trimming and J lost 2 bases, with 9 bases between them. Per the germline V gene, CDR1 is MDHEN and CDR2 is SYDVKM. This CDR3 reads CASNTGGNQPQHF. The DNA of the CDR3 is TGTGCCAGCAATACAGGAGGCAATCAGCCCCAGCATTTT.

The J gene is TRBJ1-2, the V gene TRBV5-4, with D possibly being TRBD1 (5 bases). V was cut by 4 bases and J by 4 bases, with 11 bases left in between. CDR3 length equals 13 residues. CDR1 SGHNT and CDR2 YYREEE come from the germline V gene (reference sequence). The CDR3 region has the DNA TGTGCCAGCAGCCCCGACAGTCGCTATGGCTACACCTTC. This sequence encodes CASSPDSRYGYTF.

V usage is TRBV3-1 (or the pseudogene TRBV3-2) and J usage is TRBJ2-5; D possibly corresponds to TRBD1 (6 bases). The V and J ends lost 3 bases and 5 bases respectively, with 10 bases between them. Germline loops: CDR1 LGHDT, CDR2 YNNKEL (reference sequence). The CDR3 has 13 residues. In DNA, the CDR3 is TGTGCCAGCAGCCAGAGGGGGTTGGAGACCCAGTACTTC. As protein: CASSQRGLETQYF.

CDR3 region: CASSLLGTGGLGTEAFF. The CDR3, as DNA: TGTGCCAGCAGCTTGCTCGGGACAGGGGGGTTAGGGACTGAAGCTTTCTTT. The chain uses TRBV7-6 and TRBJ1-1; 11 bases align to TRBD1. J was trimmed by 5 bases and V by 3 bases; bases with no gene match: 11. This CDR3 is 17 amino acids long. The germline V gene has CDR1 SGHVS and CDR2 FNYEAQ.

The chain joins TRBV6-5 to TRBJ2-7, with 9 nucleotides matching TRBD1. The germline V gene encodes CDR1 MNHEY and CDR2 SVGAGI. CDR3 length equals 15 residues. J lost 0 bases, V lost 5 bases, and 5 bases had no gene match. The CDR3 sequence: CASSRQGGSSYEQYF. The CDR3 nucleotides read TGTGCCAGCAGTCGACAGGGGGGTAGCTCCTACGAGCAGTACTTC.

The chain links TRBV9 to TRBJ2-7, with a possible D match to TRBD2 (5 bases). The length of the CDR3 is 15 residues. Trimming removed 0 bases at V and 2 bases at J, with 12 bases between. Per the germline V gene, CDR1 is SGDLS and CDR2 is YYNGEE. The CDR3 spells CASSVDGGSAYEQYF. CDR3 DNA sequence: TGTGCCAGCAGCGTAGATGGCGGTAGCGCCTACGAGCAGTACTTC.

The chain is built from TRBV28 and TRBJ1-2; possibly TRBD1 for D (6 bases). V lost 7 bases and J 4 bases, leaving 19 bases between the germline ends. CDR1 is MDHEN, CDR2 SYDVKM, per germline. The CDR3 runs to 15 residues. The CDR3 nucleotides are TGTGCCAGCACCGACCTCCTGGGACAAGTCTATGGCTACACCTTC. This encodes CASTDLLGQVYGYTF.

The chain combines TRBV5-4 with TRBJ1-1; D unclear. Trimming removed 4 bases from V and 2 bases from J, with 9 bases in between. This CDR3 region has 13 residues. From germline, CDR1 is SGHNT and CDR2 YYREEE (reference sequence). The CDR3 region has the DNA TGTGCCAGCAGCCTCTACCCTAACACTGAAGCTTTCTTT. The encoded protein is CASSLYPNTEAFF.

The chain couples TRBV2 to TRBJ2-3, with 9 bases lining up with TRBD2. This CDR3 is 14 amino acids long. The V segment lost 6 bases and the J segment 3 bases; nucleotides outside the gene matches: 4. Germline V lookup: CDR1 SNHLY, CDR2 FYNNEI. The CDR3 loop reads CASRSAGGTDTQYF. As DNA, the CDR3 is TGTGCCAGCAGGTCGGCGGGAGGGACAGATACGCAGTATTTT.

This chain joins TRBV11-3 and TRBJ2-2, with 8 bases that match TRBD1. The CDR3 covers 15 residues. The germline CDR1 and CDR2 sequences are SGHNT and YENEEA. V gave up 2 bases and J gave up 7 bases; unmatched junction bases: 6. CDR3 in amino acids: CASSLHQGASGELFF. CDR3 DNA sequence: TGTGCCAGCAGCTTACATCAGGGGGCCAGCGGGGAGCTGTTTTTT.

The chain couples TRBV13 to TRBJ1-2; 8 positions match TRBD1. Trimming at V came to 3 bases and at J to 5 bases, leaving 8 bases not matched to a gene. Germline V gene lookup returns CDR1 PRHDT and CDR2 FYEKMQ (reference sequence). CDR3 length: 15 residues. The CDR3 DNA sequence: TGTGCCAGCAGCTTGACGCAGGGGGCGGGGTATGGCTACACCTTC. It specifies CASSLTQGAGYGYTF.